This T cell receptor beta chain was recovered during a study of blood T cell repertoires in COVID-19. Study information: COVID-19 samples, acute and convalescent, were from the United States, Italy and Spain. Nucleic acid was either cDNA or gDNA, and it came from T cells, B-cell-depleted T cells, or PBMCs.

The assay was immunoSEQ multiplex PCR, and TCRdb's table has in-frame clones only and misses some. The top ten clones hold approximately 1.3% of a sample with over 300,000 clones, over 70% of them seen once. Germline V gene sequence: CDR1 SGHAT, CDR2 FQNNGV. This CDR3 region has 13 residues. V was pared by 5 bases and J by 6 bases, with 13 bases between. The origin of this receptor is a woman aged 45-65 years with acute or convalescent COVID-19. V is TRBV11-2 and J is TRBJ1-2; D might be TRBD1 (5 bases). The material sequenced was peripheral blood. The CDR3 here is CASSQTEEDGYTF. CDR3 nucleotide sequence: TGTGCCAGCAGCCAGACAGAAGAAGATGGCTACACCTTC.